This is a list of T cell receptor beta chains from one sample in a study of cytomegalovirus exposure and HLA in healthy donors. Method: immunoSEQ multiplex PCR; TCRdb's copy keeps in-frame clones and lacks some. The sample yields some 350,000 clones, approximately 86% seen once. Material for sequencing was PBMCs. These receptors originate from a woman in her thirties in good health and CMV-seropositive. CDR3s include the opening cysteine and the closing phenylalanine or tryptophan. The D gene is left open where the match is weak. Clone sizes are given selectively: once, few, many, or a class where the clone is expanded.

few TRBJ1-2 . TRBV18 TGTGCCAGCTCACCGTCAAAGCAGGGGCGTGAAGGCTACACCTTC CASSPSKQGREGYTF
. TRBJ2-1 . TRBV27 TGTGCCAGCAGTCTCACAGGTTCCTACAATGAGCAGTTCTTC CASSLTGSYNEQFF
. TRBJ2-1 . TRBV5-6 TGTGCCAGCAGCCACAGGGCTGGGCCCTACAATGAGCAGTTCTTC CASSHRAGPYNEQFF
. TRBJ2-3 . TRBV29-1 TGCAGCGTCCGGGACTTTCTCTCGCGCGGAGATACGCAGTATTTT CSVRDFLSRGDTQYF
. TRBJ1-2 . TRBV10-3 TGTGCCATCAGTGAGTCAATTAAGGGCACGTCCTATGGCTACACCTTC CAISESIKGTSYGYTF
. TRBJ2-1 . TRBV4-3 TGCGCCAGCAGCCAATCCAATGAGCAGTTCTTC CASSQSNEQFF
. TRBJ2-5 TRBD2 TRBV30 TGTGCCTGGAGTGTACCTCGTCCGGGACTAGCGGGAGGGTGGGAGACCCAGTACTTC CAWSVPRPGLAGGWETQYF
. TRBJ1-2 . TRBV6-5 TGTGCCAGCAGTTACTCTGATAGGGTGGCAGTTTACTACACCTTC CASSYSDRVAVYYTF
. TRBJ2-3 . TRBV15 TGTGCCACCAGCTTCCTGACCTCAGATACGCAGTATTTT CATSFLTSDTQYF
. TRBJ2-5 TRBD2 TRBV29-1 TGCAGCGCTCTGACTAGCGGGGGGCTCCAAGAGACCCAGTACTTC CSALTSGGLQETQYF
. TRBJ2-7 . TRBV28 TGTGCCAGCCATCCCCGGGACGTCACCTACGAGCAGTACTTC CASHPRDVTYEQYF
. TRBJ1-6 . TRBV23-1 TGCGCCAGCAGTCAATCGGGGCACAGGCTCTATAATTCACCCCTCCACTTT CASSQSGHRLYNSPLHF
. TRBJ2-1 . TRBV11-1 TGTGCCAGCAGCTTAAACAGCAATGAGCAGTTCTTC CASSLNSNEQFF
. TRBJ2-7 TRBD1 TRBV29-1 TGCAGCGTTGACCAAACCGGGACAGGGTCGTACGAGCAGTACTTC CSVDQTGTGSYEQYF
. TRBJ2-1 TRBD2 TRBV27 TGTGCCAGCAGTTCCGGGACTAGCGGGAGAAATGAGCAGTTCTTC CASSSGTSGRNEQFF
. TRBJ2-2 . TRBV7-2 TGTGCCAGCACGGCGTCAGCTAGGCTGTTTTTT CASTASARLFF
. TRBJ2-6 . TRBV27 TGTGCCAGCACCCAAAGCGCGTGGAGGGCCCCCTCTGGGGCCAACGTCCTGACTTTC CASTQSAWRAPSGANVLTF
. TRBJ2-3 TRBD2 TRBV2 TGTGCCAGCAAGCGGGAGTCCACAGATACGCAGTATTTT CASKRESTDTQYF